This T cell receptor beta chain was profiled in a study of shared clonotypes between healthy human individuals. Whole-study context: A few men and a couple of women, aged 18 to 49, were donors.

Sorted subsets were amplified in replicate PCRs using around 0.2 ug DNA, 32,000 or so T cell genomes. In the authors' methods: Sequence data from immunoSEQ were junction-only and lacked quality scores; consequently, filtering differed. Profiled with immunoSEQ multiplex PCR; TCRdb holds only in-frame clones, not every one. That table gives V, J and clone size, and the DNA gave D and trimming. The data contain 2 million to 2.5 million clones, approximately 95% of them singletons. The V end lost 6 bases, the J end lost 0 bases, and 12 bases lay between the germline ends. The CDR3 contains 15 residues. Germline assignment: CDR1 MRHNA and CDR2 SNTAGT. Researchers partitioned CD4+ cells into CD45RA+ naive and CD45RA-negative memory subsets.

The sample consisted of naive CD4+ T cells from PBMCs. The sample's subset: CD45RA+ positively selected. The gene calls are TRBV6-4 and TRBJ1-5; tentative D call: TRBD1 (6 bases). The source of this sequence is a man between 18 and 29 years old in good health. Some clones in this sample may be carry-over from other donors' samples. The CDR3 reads CASSPRGDSNQPQHF. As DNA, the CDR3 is TGTGCCAGCAGCCCAAGGGGGGATAGCAATCAGCCCCAGCATTTT.